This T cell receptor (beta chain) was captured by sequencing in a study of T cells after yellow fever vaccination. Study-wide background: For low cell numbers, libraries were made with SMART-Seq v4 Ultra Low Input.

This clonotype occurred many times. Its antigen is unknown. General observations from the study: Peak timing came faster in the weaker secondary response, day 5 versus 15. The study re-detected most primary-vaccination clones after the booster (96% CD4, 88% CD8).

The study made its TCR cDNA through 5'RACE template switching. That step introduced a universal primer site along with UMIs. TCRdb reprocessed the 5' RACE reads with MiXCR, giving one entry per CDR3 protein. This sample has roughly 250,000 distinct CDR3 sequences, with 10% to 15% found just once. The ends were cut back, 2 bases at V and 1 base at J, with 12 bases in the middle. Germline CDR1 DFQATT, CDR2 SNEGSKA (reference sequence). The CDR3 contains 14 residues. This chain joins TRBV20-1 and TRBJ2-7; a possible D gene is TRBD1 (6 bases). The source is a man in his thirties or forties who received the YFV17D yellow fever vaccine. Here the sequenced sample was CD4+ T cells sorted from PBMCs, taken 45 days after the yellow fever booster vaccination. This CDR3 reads CSARNWDKSYEQYF. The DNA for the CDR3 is TGCAGTGCTAGAAACTGGGACAAGTCCTACGAGCAGTACTTC.